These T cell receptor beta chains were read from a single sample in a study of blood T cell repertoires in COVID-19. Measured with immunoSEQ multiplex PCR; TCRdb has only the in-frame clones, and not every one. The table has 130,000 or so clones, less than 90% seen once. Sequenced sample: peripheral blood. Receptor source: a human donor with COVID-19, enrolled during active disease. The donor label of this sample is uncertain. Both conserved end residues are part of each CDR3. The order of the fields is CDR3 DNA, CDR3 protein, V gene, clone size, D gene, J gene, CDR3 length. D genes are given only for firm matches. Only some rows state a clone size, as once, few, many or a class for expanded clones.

CDR3nt: TGTGCCAGCAGCCCTTGGGACAGGTCGAACACCATATATTTT
CDR3aa: CASSPWDRSNTIYF
v_gene: TRBV7-9
abundance: -
d_gene: TRBD1
j_gene: TRBJ1-3
len: 14

CDR3nt: TGTGCCAGCAGTTACGTGGCTACAGGGGGGACAGATACGCAGTATTTT
CDR3aa: CASSYVATGGTDTQYF
v_gene: TRBV6-5
abundance: -
d_gene: TRBD1
j_gene: TRBJ2-3
len: 16

CDR3nt: TGTGCCAGCAGCTTTGACAGGGCGGGGGAGACCCAGTACTTC
CDR3aa: CASSFDRAGETQYF
v_gene: TRBV11-1
abundance: -
d_gene: -
j_gene: TRBJ2-5
len: 14

CDR3nt: TGCGCCAGCAGCTTGTCGGGGGGCAATCAGCCCCAGCATTTT
CDR3aa: CASSLSGGNQPQHF
v_gene: TRBV5-1
abundance: -
d_gene: -
j_gene: TRBJ1-5
len: 14

CDR3nt: TGCGCCAGCAGCTTGGCCAATCAGGGACAAGAGACCCAGTACTTC
CDR3aa: CASSLANQGQETQYF
v_gene: TRBV5-1
abundance: -
d_gene: -
j_gene: TRBJ2-5
len: 15

CDR3nt: TGTGCCAGCAGCGTAGGAGACAGGGAATCCTACGAGCAGTACTTC
CDR3aa: CASSVGDRESYEQYF
v_gene: TRBV9
abundance: -
d_gene: TRBD1
j_gene: TRBJ2-7
len: 15

CDR3nt: TGCGCCAGCAGGCTGGAGGGGACGGGTCAGCCCCAGCATTTT
CDR3aa: CASRLEGTGQPQHF
v_gene: TRBV4-1
abundance: -
d_gene: -
j_gene: TRBJ1-5
len: 14

CDR3nt: TGTGCCAGCAGCTACCGGGGGGGCCGGGGCACAGATACGCAGTATTTT
CDR3aa: CASSYRGGRGTDTQYF
v_gene: TRBV7-2
abundance: -
d_gene: TRBD2
j_gene: TRBJ2-3
len: 16

CDR3nt: TGCGCCAGCAGTGAGTCGGACAGGGGGGGTGAAAAACTGTTTTTT
CDR3aa: CASSESDRGGEKLFF
v_gene: TRBV10-2
abundance: -
d_gene: TRBD1
j_gene: TRBJ1-4
len: 15

CDR3nt: TGCGCCAGCAGCCAAGATGGGGGGACTAACACCGGGGAGCTGTTTTTT
CDR3aa: CASSQDGGTNTGELFF
v_gene: TRBV4-1
abundance: -
d_gene: -
j_gene: TRBJ2-2
len: 16

CDR3nt: TGTGCTAGTGGTTTGGTTTCTAGCTCTTACACCGGGGAGCTGTTTTTT
CDR3aa: CASGLVSSSYTGELFF
v_gene: TRBV12-5
abundance: -
d_gene: -
j_gene: TRBJ2-2
len: 16

CDR3nt: TGTGCCAGCAGCCCGAACCCCTCGGCAGATACGCAGTATTTT
CDR3aa: CASSPNPSADTQYF
v_gene: TRBV9
abundance: -
d_gene: -
j_gene: TRBJ2-3
len: 14

CDR3nt: TGCGCCAGCAGCTTGGTGACAGGGGGGAACACTGAAGCTTTCTTT
CDR3aa: CASSLVTGGNTEAFF
v_gene: TRBV5-1
abundance: -
d_gene: TRBD1
j_gene: TRBJ1-1
len: 15

CDR3nt: TGTGCCAGCCGGGGCGCGGGGAATCAGCCCCAGCATTTT
CDR3aa: CASRGAGNQPQHF
v_gene: TRBV12-3/TRBV12-4
abundance: -
d_gene: -
j_gene: TRBJ1-5
len: 13

CDR3nt: TGCAGTGCTAGGGCAAGCTACGAGCAGTACTTC
CDR3aa: CSARASYEQYF
v_gene: TRBV20-1
abundance: -
d_gene: -
j_gene: TRBJ2-7
len: 11

CDR3nt: TGTGCCAGCACAGTAGGGACAGGGTTGCGGGAGACCCAGTACTTC
CDR3aa: CASTVGTGLRETQYF
v_gene: TRBV6-6
abundance: -
d_gene: TRBD1
j_gene: TRBJ2-5
len: 15

CDR3nt: TGTGCCAGCAGTTACTCCACAGCTACAGATACGCAGTATTTT
CDR3aa: CASSYSTATDTQYF
v_gene: TRBV6-5
abundance: -
d_gene: -
j_gene: TRBJ2-3
len: 14

CDR3nt: TGTGCCAGCAGCCAAGAGCGGGACAGGGTAGACGAGCAGTACTTC
CDR3aa: CASSQERDRVDEQYF
v_gene: TRBV3-1/TRBV3-2
abundance: -
d_gene: TRBD1
j_gene: TRBJ2-7
len: 15

CDR3nt: TGTGCCAGCACCTTGGACAGGGGAAATTCACCCCTCCACTTT
CDR3aa: CASTLDRGNSPLHF
v_gene: TRBV6-5
abundance: -
d_gene: TRBD1
j_gene: TRBJ1-6
len: 14

CDR3nt: TGTGCCAGCAGCCCGTTCGGGACAGGGGAGAAAAAACTGTTTTTT
CDR3aa: CASSPFGTGEKKLFF
v_gene: TRBV5-4
abundance: -
d_gene: TRBD1
j_gene: TRBJ1-4
len: 15

CDR3nt: TGTGCCAGCAGCTTGCAGGGAACGGAGACCCAGTACTTC
CDR3aa: CASSLQGTETQYF
v_gene: TRBV5-4
abundance: -
d_gene: -
j_gene: TRBJ2-5
len: 13

CDR3nt: TGTGCCAGCAGTGAATTGGGTGGCAGGATTAATCAGCCCCAGCATTTT
CDR3aa: CASSELGGRINQPQHF
v_gene: TRBV6-1
abundance: -
d_gene: -
j_gene: TRBJ1-5
len: 16

CDR3nt: TGTGCCAGCCTAGGCGGGGGGCGTCAGTACTTC
CDR3aa: CASLGGGRQYF
v_gene: TRBV3-1/TRBV3-2
abundance: once
d_gene: TRBD2
j_gene: TRBJ2-7
len: 11

CDR3nt: TGTGCCAGCAGCTTGGGGGGGCTCGGTCAGCCCCAGCATTTT
CDR3aa: CASSLGGLGQPQHF
v_gene: TRBV5-4
abundance: -
d_gene: -
j_gene: TRBJ1-5
len: 14

CDR3nt: TGTGCCAGCAGTCCCATGGGGCGGGGGCAGCCCCAGCATTTT
CDR3aa: CASSPMGRGQPQHF
v_gene: TRBV27
abundance: -
d_gene: -
j_gene: TRBJ1-5
len: 14

CDR3nt: TGTGCCAGCAGCTTAGACAGGACGAGCTCTGGGGCCAACGTCCTGACTTTC
CDR3aa: CASSLDRTSSGANVLTF
v_gene: TRBV5-6
abundance: -
d_gene: -
j_gene: TRBJ2-6
len: 17

CDR3nt: TGTGCCAGCACCTTAAACAGGGGGTCAGATACGCAGTATTTT
CDR3aa: CASTLNRGSDTQYF
v_gene: TRBV7-2
abundance: -
d_gene: TRBD1
j_gene: TRBJ2-3
len: 14

CDR3nt: TGTGCCAGCAGCTTACGGCGGGTGAGGGGGGAGACCCAGTACTTC
CDR3aa: CASSLRRVRGETQYF
v_gene: TRBV7-6
abundance: -
d_gene: -
j_gene: TRBJ2-5
len: 15

CDR3nt: TGTGCCATCAGTCGAGGGGGCCAAGAGACCCAGTACTTC
CDR3aa: CAISRGGQETQYF
v_gene: TRBV10-3
abundance: -
d_gene: -
j_gene: TRBJ2-5
len: 13

CDR3nt: TGTGCCAGCAACGGACAGCCTCCTGGAAACACCATATATTTT
CDR3aa: CASNGQPPGNTIYF
v_gene: TRBV2
abundance: -
d_gene: -
j_gene: TRBJ1-3
len: 14

CDR3nt: TGTGCCAGCAGCGTAGAGCGGAACACTGAAGCTTTCTTT
CDR3aa: CASSVERNTEAFF
v_gene: TRBV9
abundance: -
d_gene: -
j_gene: TRBJ1-1
len: 13

CDR3nt: TGTGCCAGCAGACCGCGTCAGAACACTGAAGCTTTCTTT
CDR3aa: CASRPRQNTEAFF
v_gene: TRBV6-5
abundance: once
d_gene: -
j_gene: TRBJ1-1
len: 13

CDR3nt: TGTGCCAGCAGCCTACCCCGGACACCCGGAAACACCATATATTTT
CDR3aa: CASSLPRTPGNTIYF
v_gene: TRBV6-5
abundance: -
d_gene: -
j_gene: TRBJ1-3
len: 15

CDR3nt: TGTGCCAGCAGCGGCGGACAGGGGAACTATGGCTACACCTTC
CDR3aa: CASSGGQGNYGYTF
v_gene: TRBV13
abundance: -
d_gene: TRBD1
j_gene: TRBJ1-2
len: 14

CDR3nt: TGTGCCAGCAGTAAAGGGAGGGGCACTAGCACAGATACGCAGTATTTT
CDR3aa: CASSKGRGTSTDTQYF
v_gene: TRBV6-1
abundance: -
d_gene: TRBD2
j_gene: TRBJ2-3
len: 16

CDR3nt: TGTGCCAGCAGCTTAGATGGGGTGGCGGGCTATGGCTACACCTTC
CDR3aa: CASSLDGVAGYGYTF
v_gene: TRBV11-2
abundance: -
d_gene: -
j_gene: TRBJ1-2
len: 15

CDR3nt: TGTGCTAGTGCCCTTAGTAGTAAAAACATTCAGTACTTC
CDR3aa: CASALSSKNIQYF
v_gene: TRBV12-5
abundance: -
d_gene: -
j_gene: TRBJ2-4
len: 13

CDR3nt: TGTGCCAGCAGCTTAGAGTATCTAGCGGGAGAGCAGTTCTTC
CDR3aa: CASSLEYLAGEQFF
v_gene: TRBV7-2
abundance: -
d_gene: TRBD2
j_gene: TRBJ2-1
len: 14

CDR3nt: TGTGCCAGCCCCACAGCGGGGGGGGCGCAGTTCTTC
CDR3aa: CASPTAGGAQFF
v_gene: TRBV18
abundance: -
d_gene: TRBD2
j_gene: TRBJ2-1
len: 12

CDR3nt: TGTGCCAGCAGCCGTCAGGGTAGGGCTGAAAAACTGTTTTTT
CDR3aa: CASSRQGRAEKLFF
v_gene: TRBV5-4
abundance: once
d_gene: -
j_gene: TRBJ1-4
len: 14

CDR3nt: TGTGCCAGCAGTGCTCTCACAGGGGGCGGACAAGAGACCCAGTACTTC
CDR3aa: CASSALTGGGQETQYF
v_gene: TRBV2
abundance: -
d_gene: TRBD1
j_gene: TRBJ2-5
len: 16

CDR3nt: TGTGCCAGCAGTTCCCCCAGGGTGGGGGGTGACTATGGCTACACCTTC
CDR3aa: CASSSPRVGGDYGYTF
v_gene: TRBV6-6
abundance: -
d_gene: -
j_gene: TRBJ1-2
len: 16

CDR3nt: TGTGCCAGCAGCCAAGACAGGGCCAGCGAACTGTTTTTT
CDR3aa: CASSQDRASELFF
v_gene: TRBV3-1/TRBV3-2
abundance: -
d_gene: -
j_gene: TRBJ1-4
len: 13

CDR3nt: TGTGCCACCAGTGGGACTAGCGAGACCCAGTACTTC
CDR3aa: CATSGTSETQYF
v_gene: TRBV15
abundance: -
d_gene: TRBD2
j_gene: TRBJ2-5
len: 12

CDR3nt: TGTGCCAGCAGTCGGGACACCCAGGTGGACACCGGGGAGCTGTTTTTT
CDR3aa: CASSRDTQVDTGELFF
v_gene: TRBV2
abundance: -
d_gene: -
j_gene: TRBJ2-2
len: 16

CDR3nt: TGCGCCAGCAGCCATATAGCCCCAGGGGAAGAGACCCAGTACTTC
CDR3aa: CASSHIAPGEETQYF
v_gene: TRBV4-1
abundance: -
d_gene: -
j_gene: TRBJ2-5
len: 15

CDR3nt: TGTGCCAGCAGCGTGACGGGATTTCCCACAGATACGCAGTATTTT
CDR3aa: CASSVTGFPTDTQYF
v_gene: TRBV7-2
abundance: -
d_gene: -
j_gene: TRBJ2-3
len: 15

CDR3nt: TGTGCCACCAGTGACGCAGGACATAACTATGGCTACACCTTC
CDR3aa: CATSDAGHNYGYTF
v_gene: TRBV24-1
abundance: -
d_gene: -
j_gene: TRBJ1-2
len: 14

CDR3nt: TGCGCCAGCAGCCAAGATGGGAGTTGGACGTACAATGAGCAGTTCTTC
CDR3aa: CASSQDGSWTYNEQFF
v_gene: TRBV4-1
abundance: -
d_gene: -
j_gene: TRBJ2-1
len: 16

CDR3nt: TGTGCCAGCTCACGAGGACAGGATAGCAATCAGCCCCAGCATTTT
CDR3aa: CASSRGQDSNQPQHF
v_gene: TRBV18
abundance: -
d_gene: TRBD1
j_gene: TRBJ1-5
len: 15

CDR3nt: TGTGCCTCCTCCCTCGCAGTAGAGGACACCATATATTTT
CDR3aa: CASSLAVEDTIYF
v_gene: TRBV30
abundance: -
d_gene: -
j_gene: TRBJ1-3
len: 13

CDR3nt: TGCGCCAGCAGGGGGGCAGGGGAAAAACTGTTTTTT
CDR3aa: CASRGAGEKLFF
v_gene: TRBV5-1
abundance: -
d_gene: -
j_gene: TRBJ1-4
len: 12

CDR3nt: TGCGCCAGCAGCCAAGATTTTCGGGGGGGGCGGGATACGCAGTATTTT
CDR3aa: CASSQDFRGGRDTQYF
v_gene: TRBV4-1
abundance: -
d_gene: TRBD2
j_gene: TRBJ2-3
len: 16